This is a list of T cell receptor beta chains from one sample in a study of cytomegalovirus exposure and HLA in healthy donors. Method: immunoSEQ multiplex PCR; TCRdb's copy keeps in-frame clones and lacks some. Of about 93,000 clones listed, about four fifths are singletons. Sequencing was performed on PBMCs. The receptors stem from a woman aged 40 to 50 in good health and CMV-seronegative. Each CDR3 is given with its conserved first and last residue. Rows may omit the clone size; those that give it use once, few, many or a size class.

clone size: -; V gene: TRBV19; J gene: TRBJ2-7; CDR3 protein: CASSKGVSYEQYF
clone size: -; V gene: TRBV19; J gene: TRBJ2-2; CDR3 protein: CASSIGRERTGELFF
clone size: -; V gene: TRBV10-1; J gene: TRBJ2-1; CDR3 protein: CASSEQDRGNEQFF
clone size: -; V gene: TRBV28; J gene: TRBJ2-1; CDR3 protein: CASSPPRSSGRHEQFF
clone size: -; V gene: TRBV9; J gene: TRBJ2-3; CDR3 protein: CASSASGRPSTDTQYF
clone size: -; V gene: TRBV6-1; J gene: TRBJ2-1; CDR3 protein: CASSERVADSYNEQFF
clone size: -; V gene: TRBV5-1; J gene: TRBJ1-1; CDR3 protein: CASRTVGANAAFF
clone size: -; V gene: TRBV19; J gene: TRBJ1-2; CDR3 protein: CASSIRPGKFGYGYTF
clone size: -; V gene: TRBV30; J gene: TRBJ1-6; CDR3 protein: CAWSVGDPNNSPLHF
clone size: -; V gene: TRBV9; J gene: TRBJ1-3; CDR3 protein: CASNPGQGGTIYF
clone size: -; V gene: TRBV19; J gene: TRBJ2-3; CDR3 protein: CASSIGTALAGITDTQYF
clone size: -; V gene: TRBV19; J gene: TRBJ1-2; CDR3 protein: CASSIGHPKYGYTF
clone size: -; V gene: TRBV11-2; J gene: TRBJ2-3; CDR3 protein: CASSFRTSYTDTQYF
clone size: -; V gene: TRBV2; J gene: TRBJ1-2; CDR3 protein: CASADGTPLSGYTF
clone size: -; V gene: TRBV4-2; J gene: TRBJ2-2; CDR3 protein: CASSQVVRLRLAGITGDTGELFF
clone size: once; V gene: TRBV5-4; J gene: TRBJ1-1; CDR3 protein: CASSPPAGATEAFF
clone size: -; V gene: TRBV5-1; J gene: TRBJ1-2; CDR3 protein: CASSLSGNNYGYTF
clone size: -; V gene: TRBV29-1; J gene: TRBJ1-3; CDR3 protein: CSVEQQVNLNGNTIYF
clone size: -; V gene: TRBV6-1; J gene: TRBJ1-5; CDR3 protein: CASTLELWQPQHF
clone size: -; V gene: TRBV7-9; J gene: TRBJ2-2; CDR3 protein: CASSLALLRTGGTGELFF